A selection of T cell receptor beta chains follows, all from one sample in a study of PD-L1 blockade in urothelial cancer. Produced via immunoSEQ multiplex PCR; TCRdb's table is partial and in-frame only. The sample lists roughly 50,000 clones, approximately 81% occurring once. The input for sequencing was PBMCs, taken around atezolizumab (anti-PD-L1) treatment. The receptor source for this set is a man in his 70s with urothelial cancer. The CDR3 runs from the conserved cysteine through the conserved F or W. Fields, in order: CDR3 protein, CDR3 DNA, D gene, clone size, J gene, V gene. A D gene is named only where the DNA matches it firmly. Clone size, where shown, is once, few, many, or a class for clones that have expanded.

CDR3: CASSIFPSRESGYTF; DNA: TGTGCCAGCAGTATCTTCCCCTCCCGGGAGTCGGGCTACACCTTC; D: NA; size: NA; J: TRBJ1-2; V: TRBV28
CDR3: CASSLTPQGTGTEAFF; DNA: TGCGCCAGCAGCTTGACCCCACAGGGAACGGGCACTGAAGCTTTCTTT; D: NA; size: few; J: TRBJ1-1; V: TRBV5-1
CDR3: CASSIAQVSNQPQHF; DNA: TGTGCCAGTAGTATAGCACAGGTTAGCAATCAGCCCCAGCATTTT; D: NA; size: NA; J: TRBJ1-5; V: TRBV19
CDR3: CASSTQGDTEAFF; DNA: TGCGCCAGCAGCACACAGGGAGACACTGAAGCTTTCTTT; D: NA; size: NA; J: TRBJ1-1; V: TRBV5-1
CDR3: CASSDYGQGKVLHLYEQYF; DNA: TGTGCCAGCAGTGACTACGGACAGGGGAAGGTCTTGCATCTCTACGAGCAGTACTTC; D: TRBD1; size: NA; J: TRBJ2-7; V: TRBV6-4
CDR3: CASSLTVAGETQYF; DNA: TGTGCCAGCAGTTTGACAGTCGCTGGGGAGACCCAGTACTTC; D: NA; size: NA; J: TRBJ2-5; V: TRBV2
CDR3: CASTATAGEDHGYTF; DNA: TGTGCCAGCACCGCAACGGCGGGGGAGGATCATGGCTACACCTTC; D: NA; size: NA; J: TRBJ1-2; V: TRBV7-9
CDR3: CASSSLRGYGTDTQYF; DNA: TGTGCCAGCAGTTCCCTTAGGGGGTATGGCACAGATACGCAGTATTTT; D: NA; size: NA; J: TRBJ2-3; V: TRBV28
CDR3: CASSSGTGGLNTDAFF; DNA: TGCGCCAGCAGCTCCGGGACAGGGGGACTGAACACTGATGCTTTCTTT; D: TRBD1; size: NA; J: TRBJ1-1; V: TRBV5-1
CDR3: CASSPYMTSGNSGANVLTF; DNA: TGTGCCAGCTCACCTTACATGACTAGCGGGAACTCTGGGGCCAACGTCCTGACTTTC; D: TRBD2; size: NA; J: TRBJ2-6; V: TRBV18
CDR3: CASSPSGRTDTQYF; DNA: TGTGCCAGCTCACCAAGCGGGAGGACAGATACGCAGTATTTT; D: TRBD2; size: NA; J: TRBJ2-3; V: TRBV18
CDR3: CASSLGALTGKLFF; DNA: TGTGCCAGCAGCTTAGGGGCCCTAACAGGAAAACTGTTTTTT; D: NA; size: NA; J: TRBJ1-4; V: TRBV7-8
CDR3: CAWSFRGWTDTQYF; DNA: TGTGCCTGGAGTTTTAGGGGGTGGACAGATACGCAGTATTTT; D: NA; size: once; J: TRBJ2-3; V: TRBV30
CDR3: CASSLGRNTEAFF; DNA: TGTGCCAGCAGCTTAGGGAGGAACACTGAAGCTTTCTTT; D: NA; size: NA; J: TRBJ1-1; V: TRBV5-5
CDR3: CASSQDLSGGFYEQYF; DNA: TGCGCCAGCAGCCAAGATTTGAGCGGGGGTTTCTACGAGCAGTACTTC; D: TRBD2; size: NA; J: TRBJ2-7; V: TRBV4-1
CDR3: CASVLGDRFSTDTQYF; DNA: TGTGCCAGCGTACTAGGGGACAGGTTCTCCACAGATACGCAGTATTTT; D: TRBD1; size: NA; J: TRBJ2-3; V: TRBV28
CDR3: CASSLAGVATEAFF; DNA: TGTGCCAGCAGCTTGGCCGGGGTCGCCACTGAAGCTTTCTTT; D: NA; size: NA; J: TRBJ1-1; V: TRBV5-4
CDR3: CASRTVDSGANVLTF; DNA: TGTGCCAGCAGGACAGTGGACTCTGGGGCCAACGTCCTGACTTTC; D: NA; size: NA; J: TRBJ2-6; V: TRBV6-6
CDR3: CASSLAYEQYF; DNA: TGTGCCAGCAGCTTAGCGTACGAGCAGTACTTC; D: NA; size: NA; J: TRBJ2-7; V: TRBV11-2
CDR3: CASSSKQGATDTQYF; DNA: TGTGCCAGTAGTAGCAAACAGGGGGCTACAGATACGCAGTATTTT; D: TRBD1; size: NA; J: TRBJ2-3; V: TRBV19
CDR3: CSVEGGTGDEKLFF; DNA: TGCAGCGTTGAGGGGGGGACAGGGGATGAAAAACTGTTTTTT; D: TRBD1; size: NA; J: TRBJ1-4; V: TRBV29-1
CDR3: CASGTGTGSADTQYF; DNA: TGTGCTAGTGGTACTGGGACAGGGTCGGCAGATACGCAGTATTTT; D: TRBD1; size: NA; J: TRBJ2-3; V: TRBV12-5
CDR3: CASSPLAGSYNEQFF; DNA: TGTGCCAGCTCACCACTAGCGGGGTCCTACAATGAGCAGTTCTTC; D: TRBD2; size: once; J: TRBJ2-1; V: TRBV18
CDR3: CAWSFVGVSEQFF; DNA: TGTGCCTGGAGTTTCGTAGGGGTGAGTGAACAGTTCTTC; D: NA; size: NA; J: TRBJ2-1; V: TRBV30
CDR3: CASSGGGYEQYF; DNA: TGTGCCAGTAGTGGCGGGGGCTACGAGCAGTACTTC; D: TRBD2; size: NA; J: TRBJ2-7; V: TRBV19
CDR3: CASSLYGDTSTEAFF; DNA: TGTGCCAGCAGCTTGTACGGGGACACCTCCACTGAAGCTTTCTTT; D: NA; size: NA; J: TRBJ1-1; V: TRBV5-4
CDR3: CASSLQGVVGGYTF; DNA: TGTGCCAGCAGCTTGCAGGGTGTAGTAGGGGGCTACACCTTC; D: NA; size: NA; J: TRBJ1-2; V: TRBV7-9
CDR3: CASSLYGGEGYGYTF; DNA: TGTGCCAGCAGTTTATATGGGGGCGAGGGGTATGGCTACACCTTC; D: NA; size: NA; J: TRBJ1-2; V: TRBV28
CDR3: CASSAQGAVGYTF; DNA: TGTGCCAGCAGCGCGCAGGGGGCTGTTGGCTACACCTTC; D: TRBD1; size: NA; J: TRBJ1-2; V: TRBV9
CDR3: CASRTTSGSRELFF; DNA: TGTGCCAGCAGGACCACTAGCGGGAGTCGGGAGCTGTTTTTT; D: TRBD2; size: NA; J: TRBJ2-2; V: TRBV2
CDR3: CASSFDTGAREQYF; DNA: TGTGCCAGCAGCTTCGATACAGGGGCGCGGGAGCAGTACTTC; D: TRBD1; size: NA; J: TRBJ2-7; V: TRBV11-2
CDR3: CASSPTGGSYNEQFF; DNA: TGTGCCAGCTCACCGACAGGGGGGTCCTACAATGAGCAGTTCTTC; D: TRBD1; size: NA; J: TRBJ2-1; V: TRBV18
CDR3: CASSLQGGHQPQHF; DNA: TGTGCCAGTAGTTTACAGGGTGGCCATCAGCCCCAGCATTTT; D: NA; size: NA; J: TRBJ1-5; V: TRBV19
CDR3: CASSLSGRGNVYEQYF; DNA: TGTGCCAGCAGTTTATCAGGGCGGGGAAACGTCTACGAGCAGTACTTC; D: NA; size: NA; J: TRBJ2-7; V: TRBV27
CDR3: CASSLWSLNTGELFF; DNA: TGTGCCAGCAGCTTATGGTCTCTAAACACCGGGGAGCTGTTTTTT; D: NA; size: NA; J: TRBJ2-2; V: TRBV7-9
CDR3: CASSLRAGEMNTEAFF; DNA: TGTGCCAGCAGTCTGAGGGCAGGGGAGATGAACACTGAAGCTTTCTTT; D: NA; size: NA; J: TRBJ1-1; V: TRBV4-2
CDR3: CASSNGLAAAQDTQYF; DNA: TGTGCCAGCAGCAACGGACTAGCGGCTGCACAAGATACGCAGTATTTT; D: TRBD2; size: NA; J: TRBJ2-3; V: TRBV9
CDR3: CATQGGQYTGELFF; DNA: TGTGCTACCCAAGGGGGACAGTACACCGGGGAGCTGTTTTTT; D: TRBD1; size: NA; J: TRBJ2-2; V: TRBV30
CDR3: CASSPHRNTGELFF; DNA: TGTGCCAGCAGCCCGCATAGGAACACCGGGGAGCTGTTTTTT; D: NA; size: once; J: TRBJ2-2; V: TRBV28
CDR3: CASSPTSGRTYEQYF; DNA: TGTGCCAGCTCACCAACTAGCGGGAGGACATACGAGCAGTACTTC; D: TRBD2; size: NA; J: TRBJ2-7; V: TRBV18
CDR3: CATSRDSTISPDTQYF; DNA: TGTGCCACCAGCAGAGATTCGACAATTTCCCCAGATACGCAGTATTTT; D: NA; size: NA; J: TRBJ2-3; V: TRBV15
CDR3: CASKEQGYSNQPQHF; DNA: TGTGCCAGTAAGGAACAGGGCTATAGCAATCAGCCCCAGCATTTT; D: NA; size: NA; J: TRBJ1-5; V: TRBV19
CDR3: CASSAADLAGAYNEQFF; DNA: TGTGCCAGCTCCGCGGCTGACCTAGCGGGAGCGTACAATGAGCAGTTCTTC; D: TRBD2; size: NA; J: TRBJ2-1; V: TRBV18
CDR3: CASSFRERPYEQYF; DNA: TGTGCCAGCAGCTTCCGGGAGAGACCCTACGAGCAGTACTTC; D: NA; size: NA; J: TRBJ2-7; V: TRBV11-1
CDR3: CAISESEAESYNEQFF; DNA: TGTGCCATCAGTGAGTCGGAAGCGGAGTCCTACAATGAGCAGTTCTTC; D: NA; size: NA; J: TRBJ2-1; V: TRBV10-3
CDR3: CASSNIRDSNYEQYF; DNA: TGTGCCAGCAGCAATATCCGGGACTCCAACTACGAGCAGTACTTC; D: NA; size: NA; J: TRBJ2-7; V: TRBV28
CDR3: CASRPGGQGDDYSNQPQHF; DNA: TGTGCCAGCAGACCGGGCGGGCAGGGGGACGATTATAGCAATCAGCCCCAGCATTTT; D: TRBD1; size: few; J: TRBJ1-5; V: TRBV28
CDR3: CASSLPGEGTQYF; DNA: TGTGCCAGCAGTTTACCGGGAGAGGGTACGCAGTATTTT; D: NA; size: NA; J: TRBJ2-3; V: TRBV28
CDR3: CASSPQEGADTQYF; DNA: TGTGCCAGCAGCCCTCAGGAGGGAGCAGATACGCAGTATTTT; D: NA; size: once; J: TRBJ2-3; V: TRBV7-9
CDR3: CSVSWAGGEAFF; DNA: TGCAGCGTTAGTTGGGCCGGGGGTGAAGCTTTCTTT; D: NA; size: NA; J: TRBJ1-1; V: TRBV29-1
CDR3: CASSLSLGGGSTDTQYF; DNA: TGTGCCAGCAGTTTAAGTTTGGGGGGAGGGTCTACAGATACGCAGTATTTT; D: TRBD2; size: NA; J: TRBJ2-3; V: TRBV27
CDR3: CASSLGSAGGQPQHF; DNA: TGTGCCAGCAGCTTAGGGTCGGCCGGGGGTCAGCCCCAGCATTTT; D: NA; size: NA; J: TRBJ1-5; V: TRBV7-8
CDR3: CASSLFPGEVYNEQFF; DNA: TGTGCCAGCAGTTTATTCCCGGGAGAAGTCTACAATGAGCAGTTCTTC; D: NA; size: NA; J: TRBJ2-1; V: TRBV28